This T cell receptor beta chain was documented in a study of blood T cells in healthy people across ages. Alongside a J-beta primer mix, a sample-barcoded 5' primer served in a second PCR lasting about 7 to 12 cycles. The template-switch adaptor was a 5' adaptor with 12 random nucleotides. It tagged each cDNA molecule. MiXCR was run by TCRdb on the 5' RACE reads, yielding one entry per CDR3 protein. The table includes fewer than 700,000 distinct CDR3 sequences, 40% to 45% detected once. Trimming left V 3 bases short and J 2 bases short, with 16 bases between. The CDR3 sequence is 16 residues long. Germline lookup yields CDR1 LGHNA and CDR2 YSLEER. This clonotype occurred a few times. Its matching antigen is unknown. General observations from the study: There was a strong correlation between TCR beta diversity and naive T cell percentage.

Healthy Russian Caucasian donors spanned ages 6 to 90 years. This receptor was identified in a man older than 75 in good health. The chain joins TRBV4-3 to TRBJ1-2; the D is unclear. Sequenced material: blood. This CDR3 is CASSHARQFLNYGYTF. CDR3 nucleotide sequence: TGCGCCAGCAGCCACGCACGGCAGTTCTTAAACTATGGCTACACCTTC.